These 30 T cell receptor beta chains were sequenced from one sample in a study of cytomegalovirus exposure and HLA in healthy donors. 60 Vbeta and 13 Jbeta primers were used in PCR. Data came from immunoSEQ multiplex PCR; TCRdb stores just in-frame clones and leaves some out. The sample includes 150,000 or so clones, 65% to 80% seen only once; the top ten take roughly 2%. The sample consisted of PBMCs. The source of these receptors is a female donor in good health and CMV-seronegative.

The J gene is TRBJ1-2, the V gene TRBV4-2; no firm D call. V shed 1 base and J shed 8 bases, with 11 bases lying between them. Germline V gene data show CDR1 as LGHNA and CDR2 as YNFKEQ. CDR3 length equals 13 residues. The CDR3 sequence is CASSQAQTTGYTF. DNA of the CDR3: TGTGCCAGCAGCCAAGCTCAGACGACAGGCTACACCTTC.

This clone was seen a handful of times. This chain connects TRBV9 to TRBJ2-1, with 7 nucleotides matching TRBD1. V lost 2 bases and J lost 6; bases outside the gene matches: 5. This CDR3 has 14 residues. Germline V gene data show CDR1 as SGDLS and CDR2 as YYNGEE. CDR3 sequence (DNA): TGTGCCAGCAGCGTGGGGGACAGCCTCAATGAGCAGTTCTTC. Protein: CASSVGDSLNEQFF.

The chain combines TRBV27 with TRBJ2-7; TRBD1 matches 8 bases. The CDR3 runs 14 residues. V lost 2 bases and J lost 5; bases outside the gene matches: 5. Germline-derived CDR1 and CDR2 are MNHEY and SMNVEV (reference sequence). Here the CDR3 reads CASSLARGPNEQYF. The CDR3 DNA reads TGTGCCAGCAGTTTAGCCAGGGGGCCCAACGAGCAGTACTTC.

The chain has TRBV5-1 and TRBJ1-1; possible D gene TRBD1, 6 bases. The CDR3 covers 13 residues. V lost 0 bases to trimming and J lost 4 bases, with 7 bases between them. Germline lookup yields CDR1 SGHRS and CDR2 YFSETQ. CDR3 residues: CASSLVQGTEAFF. Here the CDR3 DNA reads TGCGCCAGCAGCTTGGTACAGGGCACTGAAGCTTTCTTT.

This clone was seen a handful of times. The chain uses TRBV4-2 and TRBJ2-7, with 11 bases that match TRBD2. Germline lookup yields CDR1 LGHNA and CDR2 YNFKEQ. The junction had 10 bases not matched to a gene; V was cut back by 5 bases and J by 7 bases. The CDR3 has 15 residues. In nucleotides, the CDR3 is TGTGCCAGCAGCTACCCTAGCGGGGGGCAATGGGAGCAGTACTTC. This gives the protein CASSYPSGGQWEQYF.

This clone was seen only a few times. The chain couples TRBV19 to TRBJ1-5, with D maybe TRBD1 (5 bases). The germline V gene has CDR1 LNHDA and CDR2 SQIVND (reference sequence). V lost 5 bases to trimming and J lost 0 bases, with 8 bases between them. This CDR3 is 14 amino acids long. CDR3 protein: CASSVDSSNQPQHF. The CDR3 nucleotides are TGTGCCAGTAGTGTTGACAGTAGCAATCAGCCCCAGCATTTT.

The chain uses TRBV9 and TRBJ2-1; 9 bases agree with TRBD2. Germline V lookup: CDR1 SGDLS, CDR2 YYNGEE. CDR3 length: 14 residues. With V trimmed by 0 bases and J by 12 bases, 7 bases remained unmatched. CDR3 in amino acids: CASSVGSSGSTQFF. The CDR3, as DNA: TGTGCCAGCAGCGTAGGAAGTAGCGGGAGTACGCAGTTCTTC.

This clone was seen a handful of times. CDR3 amino acids: CASSLHQTGTGYRKAKNIQYF. CDR3 nucleotide sequence: TGTGCCAGCAGCTTACACCAAACCGGGACAGGGTATAGAAAAGCCAAAAACATTCAGTACTTC. The chain combines TRBV7-6 with TRBJ2-4; 9 positions match TRBD1. This CDR3 has 21 amino acids. V gave up 2 bases and J gave up 0 bases; unmatched junction bases: 17. The germline V gene has CDR1 SGHVS and CDR2 FNYEAQ.

V is TRBV7-6 and J is TRBJ1-4, with 10 bases aligning to TRBD1. This CDR3 has 14 amino acids. CDR1 SGHVS and CDR2 FNYEAQ come from the germline V gene. Trimming at V came to 4 bases and at J to 7 bases, leaving 3 bases not matched to a gene. CDR3 protein: CASSWTGGGEKLFF. CDR3 sequence (DNA): TGTGCCAGCAGCTGGACAGGGGGTGGTGAAAAACTGTTTTTT.

The chain has TRBV2 and TRBJ2-5; 8 positions match TRBD1. This CDR3 is built from 12 residues. Trimming took 6 bases from V and 4 from J; bases not matched to a gene: 1. Germline CDR1 and CDR2: SNHLY and FYNNEI. CDR3: CASSRGRETQYF. The CDR3 bases are TGTGCCAGCAGCAGGGGGCGAGAGACCCAGTACTTC.

The V gene is TRBV7-6, the J gene TRBJ2-7; 11 bases are a match to TRBD1. Germline CDR1 is SGHVS and CDR2 is FNYEAQ. This CDR3 is built from 14 residues. Trimming at V came to 5 bases and at J to 3 bases, leaving 3 bases not matched to a gene. The CDR3 DNA is TGTGCCAGCAGCGTCGGGACAGGGGGCTACGAGCAGTACTTC. It is translated as CASSVGTGGYEQYF.

The rearrangement uses TRBV15 and TRBJ1-1; D perhaps matches TRBD1 (5 bases). The length of the CDR3 is 15 residues. Trimming took off 5 bases at V and 0 bases at J, with 13 bases between the two ends. CDR1 is LNHNV, CDR2 YYDKDF, per germline (reference sequence). CDR3 DNA sequence: TGTGCCACCAGCGACCCGACAGAGTTGAACACTGAAGCTTTCTTT. This translates into CATSDPTELNTEAFF.

The V gene is TRBV2, the J gene TRBJ1-5, with a tentative D call TRBD1 (6 bases). V gave up 0 bases and J gave up 7 bases, with 10 bases separating them. Germline loops: CDR1 SNHLY, CDR2 FYNNEI. The CDR3 spans 14 residues. The CDR3 bases are TGTGCCAGCAGTGAAGCGCTTCAGGGGCAGCCCCAGCATTTT. It translates to CASSEALQGQPQHF. The full variable domain, with the rest looked up from reference TRBV2 and TRBJ1-5, is EPEVTQTPSHQVTQMGQEVILRCVPISNHLYFYWYRQILGQKVEFLVSFYNNEISEKSEIFDDQFSVERPDGSNFTLKIRSTKLEDSAMYFCASSEALQGQPQHFGDGTRLSIL.

The V gene is TRBV18, the J gene TRBJ1-2; 10 bases are a match to TRBD1. This CDR3 is 18 amino acids long. The V segment lost 2 bases and the J segment 5 bases; nucleotides outside the gene matches: 14. The germline gives CDR1 KGHSH, CDR2 LQKENI. CDR3 sequence: CASSPSGYERTGGYGYTF. CDR3 bases: TGTGCCAGCTCACCAAGTGGATATGAGCGGACAGGGGGTTATGGCTACACCTTC. The whole variable domain, filled in from reference TRBV18 and TRBJ1-2, reads NAGVMQNPRHLVRRRGQEARLRCSPMKGHSHVYWYRQLPEEGLKFMVYLQKENIIDESGMPKERFSAEFPKEGPSILRIQQVVRGDSAAYFCASSPSGYERTGGYGYTFGSGTRLTVV.

The CDR3 DNA is TGTGCCAGCAGACCCGGGGGGGGGAACACCGGGGAGCTGTTTTTT. It yields the protein CASRPGGGNTGELFF. This rearrangement joins TRBV7-2 to TRBJ2-2; 8 bases fit TRBD2. Germline CDR1 SGHTA, CDR2 FQGNSA. The trim removed 6 bases at V and 1 base at J, leaving 4 bases unmatched. The CDR3 is made up of 15 amino acids.

V gene TRBV10-3 combines with J gene TRBJ2-3; 9 nucleotides align to TRBD2. Germline trimming cut 3 bases from V and 8 bases from J; bases unmatched to any gene: 6. This CDR3 region has 14 residues. Per germline, CDR1 ENHRY and CDR2 SYGVKD. The CDR3 loop reads CAISDSGGVVTQYF. DNA for the CDR3: TGTGCCATCAGTGATAGCGGGGGTGTCGTTACGCAGTATTTT.

The chain recombines TRBV6-1 with TRBJ2-1, with 14 nucleotides matching TRBD2. CDR1 and CDR2 from the germline V gene are MNHNS and SASEGT. The CDR3 runs to 17 residues. Germline trimming cut 2 bases from V and 7 bases from J; bases unmatched to any gene: 7. The DNA of the CDR3 is TGTGCCAGCAGTGAATTGAAGACTAGCGGGAGGGCGAATGAGCAGTTCTTC. Translating gives CASSELKTSGRANEQFF.

CDR3: CASSFTTWSRDYGYTF. The CDR3 nucleotides are TGTGCCAGCAGCTTCACGACCTGGTCCAGGGACTATGGCTACACCTTC. The chain combines TRBV7-9 with TRBJ1-2; a weak D match, TRBD1 (5 bases). This CDR3 contains 16 residues. Per germline, CDR1 SEHNR and CDR2 FQNEAQ (reference sequence). With 3 bases removed from V and 3 bases from J, the gap between germline ends came to 17 bases.

The CDR3 sequence: CASSLGPQAVGYTF. CDR3 coding DNA: TGTGCCAGCAGCTTAGGCCCCCAGGCAGTAGGCTACACCTTC. The rearrangement joins TRBV13 to TRBJ1-2; D remains unclear. V was shortened by 0 bases and J by 8 bases, with 13 bases between the two germline ends. The CDR3 runs to 14 residues. Germline CDR1 and CDR2: PRHDT and FYEKMQ (reference sequence).

The rearrangement uses TRBV6-5 and TRBJ2-7; D call uncertain. Germline CDR1 reads MNHEY; CDR2 reads SVGAGI. The V end was cut by 4 bases, the J end by 7 bases, with 14 bases between. The CDR3 loop spans 13 amino acids. CDR3 nucleotides: TGTGCCAGCAGTTTCAGGATCCCCTGGGAGCAGTACTTC. This sequence encodes CASSFRIPWEQYF.

The rearrangement links TRBV5-6 to TRBJ1-5; 10 bases are shared with TRBD1. The CDR3 runs to 16 residues. The V and J ends lost 3 bases and 5 bases, in that order; junction bases with no gene match: 8. The germline CDR1 and CDR2 sequences are SGHDT and YYEEEE. This chain's CDR3 is CASSSLTGGWDQPQHF. For the CDR3, the DNA is TGTGCCAGCAGCTCCTTGACAGGGGGCTGGGATCAGCCCCAGCATTTT.

The table lists this clone with a count of one. The chain uses TRBV19 and TRBJ1-2; 8 bases map to TRBD1. With 10 bases clipped from V and 4 bases from J, the junction kept 11 bases outside the gene matches. The germline V gene encodes CDR1 LNHDA and CDR2 SQIVND (reference sequence). CDR3 length: 14 amino acids. This chain's CDR3 is CATERTGTGYGYTF. Written as DNA, the CDR3 is TGTGCCACCGAACGGACAGGGACCGGCTATGGCTACACCTTC.

The chain carries TRBV6-4 and TRBJ2-3; D perhaps matches TRBD1 (5 bases). In germline, CDR1 is MRHNA, CDR2 SNTAGT. The ends were cut back, 2 bases at V and 2 bases at J, with 5 bases in the middle. The CDR3 spans 13 residues. In DNA form, the CDR3 reads TGTGCCAGCAGTGACGGGGCCACAGATACGCAGTATTTT. Its protein is CASSDGATDTQYF.

For the CDR3, the DNA is TGCGCCAGCAGCTTGGCCGGCGGGGGGGCCTCCACAGATACGCAGTATTTT. Its translation is CASSLAGGGASTDTQYF. This chain links TRBV5-1 with TRBJ2-3; 9 bases line up with TRBD2. This CDR3 is 17 amino acids long. Germline-derived CDR1 and CDR2 are SGHRS and YFSETQ. V lost 0 bases to trimming and J lost 2 bases; unmatched junction nucleotides: 7.

V usage is TRBV27 and J usage is TRBJ2-5, with D possibly TRBD2 on 6 matching bases. The CDR3 runs 15 residues. Germline CDR1 reads MNHEY; CDR2 reads SMNVEV (reference sequence). V was shortened by 3 bases and J by 5 bases, with 16 bases between the two germline ends. The CDR3 DNA is TGTGCCAGCAGTTTTGGACACGGGAGATCGGAGACCCAGTACTTC. It encodes CASSFGHGRSETQYF.

The chain links TRBV7-2 to TRBJ2-2, with 12 bases fitting TRBD1. Trimming cost V 5 bases and J 11 bases; bases outside gene matches: 9. The CDR3 runs to 15 residues. CDR1 and CDR2 (germline): SGHTA, FQGNSA. CDR3 region: CASSRAGQGAGELFF. CDR3 bases: TGTGCCAGCAGCAGAGCGGGACAGGGGGCAGGAGAGCTGTTTTTT.

The chain combines TRBV6-1 with TRBJ1-1, with 11 bases aligning to TRBD1. The germline V gene has CDR1 MNHNS and CDR2 SASEGT. The CDR3 contains 16 residues. V shed 3 bases and J 3 bases; nucleotides not matched to a gene: 6. This CDR3 is CASSDGQGAMDTEAFF. CDR3 coding DNA: TGTGCCAGCAGTGACGGACAGGGGGCTATGGACACTGAAGCTTTCTTT.

The chain recombines TRBV5-4 with TRBJ1-6, with 10 bases identical to TRBD1. This CDR3 region has 16 residues. The germline V gene has CDR1 SGHNT and CDR2 YYREEE (reference sequence). Trimming took 4 bases from V and 2 from J; bases not matched to a gene: 3. The CDR3, as DNA: TGTGCCAGCAGCGCGACAGGGGGCCCCTATAATTCACCCCTCCACTTT. Encoded protein: CASSATGGPYNSPLHF.

This chain uses TRBV6-6 with TRBJ2-1; 7 bases fit TRBD2. V trimming: 5 bases; J trimming: 7 bases; junction bases outside the gene matches: 11. The CDR3 totals 15 residues. CDR1 and CDR2 (germline): MNHNY, SVGAGI (reference sequence). The CDR3 reads CASSKASGVGNEQFF. CDR3 in DNA: TGTGCCAGCAGTAAGGCCAGCGGGGTCGGGAATGAGCAGTTCTTC.

The chain joins TRBV30 to TRBJ2-7, with 7 bases aligning to TRBD1. Germline CDR1 reads GTSNPN; CDR2 reads SVGIG (reference sequence). V gave up 3 bases and J gave up 4 bases; unmatched junction bases: 15. There are 16 residues in the CDR3. Here the CDR3 reads CAWSRGWAGANYEQYF. The CDR3 nucleotides are TGTGCCTGGAGCAGGGGGTGGGCAGGGGCGAATTACGAGCAGTACTTC.